A single sample gave rise to the 22 T cell receptor beta chains below, sequenced in a study of CD8 T cells in ankylosing spondylitis. What these receptors recognize is not known. Overall study results and limits: Ankylosing spondylitis blood appeared to be characterized by a TCR beta motif of several highly homologous variants.

TCRdb fed the 5' RACE reads into MiXCR, producing one record per CDR3 protein. The sample has about 220,000 distinct CDR3 sequences, 15% to 20% seen once. The sequenced material came from blood, either unsorted or a sorted T cell fraction (not recorded which). These receptor sequences come from a male donor with ankylosing spondylitis.

The chain employs TRBV27 and TRBJ2-1, with D possibly matching TRBD1 (6 bases). The CDR3 spans 13 residues. V shed 7 bases and J shed 5 bases, with 12 bases lying between them. The germline CDR1 and CDR2 sequences are MNHEY and SMNVEV (reference sequence). The CDR3 reads CASKDRLNNEQFF. For the CDR3, the DNA is TGTGCCAGCAAAGACAGGCTAAACAATGAGCAGTTCTTC.

The chain uses TRBV6-5 and TRBJ2-3, with a weak D call TRBD1 (6 bases). Trimming took 0 bases from V and 4 from J, leaving 14 bases between them. Germline assignment: CDR1 MNHEY and CDR2 SVGAGI. The CDR3 is 16 residues long. The CDR3 region is CASSYSRGSGADTQYF. CDR3 DNA sequence: TGTGCCAGCAGTTACTCGAGGGGGTCAGGCGCAGATACGCAGTATTTT.

The chain carries TRBV9 and TRBJ2-1; 8 positions match TRBD1. Germline loops: CDR1 SGDLS, CDR2 YYNGEE. This CDR3 is 15 amino acids long. V dropped 6 bases and J dropped 3; count of bases not matched to a gene: 8. CDR3 amino acids: CASTTTGEIYNEQFF. CDR3 in DNA: TGTGCCAGCACCACGACAGGGGAGATCTACAATGAGCAGTTCTTC.

This clonotype has just a few counts. The chain combines TRBV5-6 with TRBJ2-5; D is perhaps TRBD2 (6 bases). This CDR3 region has 18 residues. V was shortened by 0 bases and J by 5 bases, with 23 bases between the two germline ends. CDR1 SGHDT and CDR2 YYEEEE come from the germline V gene. The CDR3 nucleotides read TGTGCCAGCAGCTTGGGTTCGCGGCGGGGAACGCCCTCGGAGACCCAGTACTTC. The encoded protein is CASSLGSRRGTPSETQYF.

The table lists this clonotype with a few counts. CDR3 sequence (DNA): TGTGCCAGCAGTTTCCGGGGGGTCGAGACCCAGTACTTC. It translates to CASSFRGVETQYF. The chain employs TRBV12-3 or TRBV12-4 and TRBJ2-5; TRBD2 matches 7 bases. V shed 3 bases, J shed 5 bases, and the junction held 3 bases outside the gene matches. This CDR3 is 13 amino acids long.

The chain is built from TRBV24-1 and TRBJ2-7; the D call may be TRBD1 or TRBD2 (5 bases each). Germline CDR1 KGHDR, CDR2 SFDVKD. V gave up 3 bases and J gave up 4 bases, with 9 bases separating them. CDR3 length equals 13 residues. CDR3 coding DNA: TGTGCCACCAGTGATCCAGGGAGTTACGAGCAGTACTTC. It codes for CATSDPGSYEQYF.

V and J are TRBV29-1 and TRBJ2-1; 9 bases match TRBD2. Germline CDR1 SQVTM, CDR2 ANQGSEA. The J segment lost 10 bases and the V segment lost 4 bases, leaving 5 bases of the junction unmatched. The CDR3 covers 12 residues. CDR3: CSVVLTSGEQFF. The DNA for the CDR3 is TGCAGCGTTGTTTTGACTAGCGGAGAGCAGTTCTTC.

V gene TRBV12-3 or TRBV12-4 combines with J gene TRBJ2-5; a possible D gene is TRBD1 (5 bases). V was pared by 3 bases and J by 3 bases, with 20 bases between. The CDR3 contains 17 residues. The CDR3 is CASSFGNTGSPKETQYF. Here the CDR3 DNA reads TGTGCCAGCAGTTTCGGCAACACAGGATCCCCAAAAGAGACCCAGTACTTC.

V usage is TRBV9 and J usage is TRBJ1-1; possibly TRBD1 for D (6 bases). With 6 bases removed from V and 0 bases from J, the gap between germline ends came to 12 bases. Germline V gene data show CDR1 as SGDLS and CDR2 as YYNGEE. The CDR3 sequence is 14 residues long. This CDR3 reads CASTRGLLNTEAFF. The CDR3 nucleotides read TGTGCCAGCACCCGGGGGCTCCTGAACACTGAAGCTTTCTTT. Full variable domain (remainder filled in from reference TRBV9 and TRBJ1-1): DSGVTQTPKHLITATGQRVTLRCSPRSGDLSVYWYQQSLDQGLQFLIQYYNGEERAKGNILERFSAQQFPDLHSELNLSSLELGDSALYFCASTRGLLNTEAFFGQGTRLTVV.

The chain is built from TRBV9 and TRBJ1-4; TRBD1 matches at 9 bases. Germline lookup yields CDR1 SGDLS and CDR2 YYNGEE. V was clipped by 2 bases and J by 4 bases; unmatched bases: 0. CDR3 length equals 14 residues. In nucleotides, the CDR3 is TGTGCCAGCAGCGTGACAGGGGGTAATGAAAAACTGTTTTTT. Protein sequence: CASSVTGGNEKLFF. Using reference TRBV9 and TRBJ1-4 for the parts outside the CDR3, the full variable domain is DSGVTQTPKHLITATGQRVTLRCSPRSGDLSVYWYQQSLDQGLQFLIQYYNGEERAKGNILERFSAQQFPDLHSELNLSSLELGDSALYFCASSVTGGNEKLFFGSGTQLSVL.

The chain recombines TRBV4-1 with TRBJ1-1, with D possibly TRBD1 on 5 matching bases. Germline values: CDR1 MGHRA, CDR2 YSYEKL. With 2 bases removed from V and 3 bases from J, the gap between germline ends came to 10 bases. The CDR3 runs 14 residues. For the CDR3, the DNA is TGCGCCAGCAGCCAACGGCAGGGAGACACTGAAGCTTTCTTT. Protein sequence: CASSQRQGDTEAFF.

The chain combines TRBV3-1 with TRBJ2-7; perhaps D is TRBD1 or TRBD2 (5 bases each). Germline V lookup: CDR1 LGHDT, CDR2 YNNKEL (reference sequence). CDR3 size: 13 residues. Trimming left V 7 bases short and J 3 bases short, with 13 bases between. CDR3 protein: CASTQGRSYEQYF. The CDR3 DNA follows: TGTGCCAGCACCCAGGGACGGAGCTACGAGCAGTACTTC.

This clonotype was seen only a few times. V usage is TRBV15 and J usage is TRBJ1-1; D uncertain. The CDR3 is 13 residues long. Germline V gene data show CDR1 as LNHNV and CDR2 as YYDKDF (reference sequence). The V and J ends lost 4 bases and 5 bases respectively, with 11 bases between them. The CDR3, as DNA: TGTGCCACCAGCAAATCCCGCGGGACTGAAGCTTTCTTT. Its translation is CATSKSRGTEAFF.

This chain uses TRBV3-1 with TRBJ2-5, with 8 positions matching TRBD2. V shed 0 bases and J 0 bases; nucleotides not matched to a gene: 12. The CDR3 length is 19 residues. Germline CDR1 reads LGHDT; CDR2 reads YNNKEL (reference sequence). The CDR3 nucleotides read TGTGCCAGCAGCCAAGAGGGGCGACGGGGGGGGTCTTACCAAGAGACCCAGTACTTC. Its translation: CASSQEGRRGGSYQETQYF.

The chain employs TRBV4-3 and TRBJ1-1; D is ambiguous. The V end lost 4 bases, the J end lost 3 bases, and 15 bases lay between the germline ends. The CDR3 has 15 residues. Germline-derived CDR1 and CDR2 are LGHNA and YSLEER. The CDR3 coding sequence is TGCGCCAGCAGCCCTCGGGTGGTTGCCTACACTGAAGCTTTCTTT. Encoded protein: CASSPRVVAYTEAFF.

Ten or more counts support this clonotype. The chain links TRBV29-1 to TRBJ2-1, with 8 bases identical to TRBD2. Germline V CDR1 and CDR2: SQVTM, ANQGSEA. V trimming: 3 bases; J trimming: 1 base; junction bases outside the gene matches: 11. This CDR3 region has 17 residues. CDR3 sequence (DNA): TGCAGCGTTGACCTCGGGGGGGCAGAAGAGTCCTACAATGAGCAGTTCTTC. Translated: CSVDLGGAEESYNEQFF.

The CDR3 DNA reads as TGCGCCAGCAGCCTAAGACAGGGATACACTAACTATGGCTACACCTTC. It encodes CASSLRQGYTNYGYTF. This rearrangement joins TRBV4-1 to TRBJ1-2; 7 nucleotides line up with TRBD1. J lost 0 bases, V lost 4 bases, and 8 bases had no gene match. The CDR3 contains 16 residues. In germline, CDR1 is MGHRA, CDR2 YSYEKL.

The V and J genes are TRBV7-9 and TRBJ2-7; D may be TRBD1 or TRBD2 (5 bases each). Germline V lookup: CDR1 SEHNR, CDR2 FQNEAQ (reference sequence). This CDR3 is built from 16 residues. Trimming cost V 1 base and J 1 base, with 14 bases left between them. The CDR3 spells CASSLVGTGNSYEQYF. The CDR3 DNA reads as TGTGCCAGCAGCTTAGTAGGGACGGGGAATTCCTACGAGCAGTACTTC.

In its sample, this clonotype was seen a few times. V usage is TRBV5-1 and J usage is TRBJ2-1; D remains ambiguous. The V gene lost 3 bases and the J gene lost 10 bases, with 5 bases spanning the gap. The CDR3 spans 10 residues. The germline V gene has CDR1 SGHRS and CDR2 YFSETQ. The CDR3 protein is CASSCEEQFF. CDR3 in DNA: TGCGCCAGCAGCTGCGAAGAGCAGTTCTTC.

The chain links TRBV5-1 to TRBJ1-1, with D hard to call. The germline V gene encodes CDR1 SGHRS and CDR2 YFSETQ. This CDR3 comprises 16 residues. Between the trimmed V and J ends, which lost 4 bases and 2 bases, there was a span of 18 bases. CDR3 in DNA: TGCGCCAGCAGCCAAAAGGCACGGGCCTTAAACACTGAAGCTTTCTTT. Its protein is CASSQKARALNTEAFF.

This CDR3 reads CAWSVSVGDEQFF. DNA for the CDR3: TGTGCCTGGAGTGTCTCCGTAGGAGATGAGCAGTTCTTC. V usage is TRBV30 and J usage is TRBJ2-1; D is uncertain. The CDR3 consists of 13 residues. Germline loops: CDR1 GTSNPN, CDR2 SVGIG (reference sequence). The ends were cut back, 0 bases at V and 8 bases at J, with 11 bases in the middle.

This clonotype showed up many times. The rearrangement uses TRBV9 and TRBJ2-3, with D uncertain. The CDR3 sequence is 14 residues long. V dropped 0 bases and J dropped 2 bases, with 7 bases sitting between them. Germline CDR1 is SGDLS and CDR2 is YYNGEE. The CDR3 reads CASSVEGSTDTQYF. Written as DNA, the CDR3 is TGTGCCAGCAGCGTAGAGGGCTCCACAGATACGCAGTATTTT.